A single sample gave rise to the 30 T cell receptor beta chains below, sequenced in a study of T cells in Graves' hyperthyroidism and ophthalmopathy. The CDR3 regions of TCR beta were amplified from RNA transcripts. The primer set for the first-round RT-PCR of the TCR CDR3 was HTBI. Each CDR3 protein gets one entry after TCRdb re-called the multiplex PCR reads with MiXCR. The data contain approximately 400,000 distinct CDR3 sequences, 15% of them singletons. Sequenced: blood. These receptor sequences come from a woman aged 25-40 years with Graves' hyperthyroidism.

This clonotype has a handful of counts. CDR3 sequence reads: CASSYETHEQFF. The DNA for the CDR3 is TGTGCCAGCAGTTACGAAACCCATGAGCAGTTCTTC. The chain uses TRBV6-2 or TRBV6-3 and TRBJ2-1; no firm D call. The CDR3 is made up of 12 amino acids. Germline-derived CDR1 and CDR2 are MNHEY and SVGEGT. V was clipped by 2 bases and J by 8 bases, with 7 bases between them.

This clonotype was picked up a small number of times. The chain employs TRBV24-1 and TRBJ2-3; TRBD2 matches at 12 bases. J was trimmed by 2 bases and V by 4 bases; bases with no gene match: 3. CDR1 is KGHDR, CDR2 SFDVKD, per germline. The CDR3 is 16 residues long. The CDR3 bases are TGTGCCACCAGTGAGTGGACTAGCGGGGTCACAGATACGCAGTATTTT. This encodes CATSEWTSGVTDTQYF.

This chain uses TRBV4-1 with TRBJ2-2; possibly TRBD1 for D (5 bases). Germline lookup yields CDR1 MGHRA and CDR2 YSYEKL. Trimming shortened V by 0 bases and J by 0 bases, and 8 bases separated the two germline ends. CDR3 length: 16 residues. This chain's CDR3 is CASSQEGAANTGELFF. Here the CDR3 DNA reads TGCGCCAGCAGCCAAGAAGGGGCAGCGAACACCGGGGAGCTGTTTTTT.

This clonotype was counted many times. The rearrangement uses TRBV20-1 and TRBJ2-2; 8 bases are shared with TRBD1. Trimming removed 5 bases from V and 2 bases from J; junction bases left unmatched: 4. The CDR3 spans 14 residues. Germline V gene sequence: CDR1 DFQATT, CDR2 SNEGSKA (reference sequence). The CDR3 is CSADTGGNTGELFF. The CDR3 bases are TGCAGTGCTGATACAGGGGGAAACACCGGGGAGCTGTTTTTT.

About this clonotype itself: This may be a read error, as it is one base from a much larger clone. Here the CDR3 reads CASSTTGSSSYERYF. The CDR3 nucleotides read TGTGCCAGCAGCACCACAGGGTCGAGCTCCTACGAGCGGTACTTC. The chain employs TRBV28 and TRBJ2-7; TRBD1 is a possible D gene (6 bases). Looked up from germline, CDR1 is MDHEN and CDR2 is SYDVKM. The CDR3 covers 15 residues.

This clonotype was recorded many times. J is TRBJ1-1 and V is TRBV20-1, with 10 nucleotides matching TRBD1. This CDR3 has 13 residues. V shed 3 bases, J shed 2 bases, and the junction held 0 bases outside the gene matches. Looked up from germline, CDR1 is DFQATT and CDR2 is SNEGSKA (reference sequence). The CDR3: CSARTGGNTEAFF. The CDR3 nucleotides are TGCAGTGCTAGGACAGGGGGCAACACTGAAGCTTTCTTT.

This clonotype was detected ten times or more. This chain joins TRBV27 and TRBJ1-6; D not resolved. V lost 3 bases to trimming and J lost 5 bases, with 8 bases between them. Germline assignment: CDR1 MNHEY and CDR2 SMNVEV (reference sequence). The CDR3 is made up of 14 amino acids. The CDR3 DNA is TGTGCCAGCAGTTTTTCGGGGAATAATTCACCCCTCCACTTT. This sequence encodes CASSFSGNNSPLHF.

This clonotype came up a few times. The chain couples TRBV20-1 to TRBJ2-5, with a tentative D call TRBD2 (6 bases). The V gene's germline CDR1 is DFQATT and CDR2 SNEGSKA (reference sequence). This CDR3 has 13 residues. The V and J ends lost 6 bases and 3 bases respectively, with 14 bases between them. CDR3 in amino acids: CSATREVKETQYF. CDR3 bases: TGCAGTGCCACGAGGGAGGTAAAAGAGACCCAGTACTTC.

This clonotype was recorded at least ten times. This sequence joins TRBV4-1 and TRBJ2-5, with TRBD2 matching over 9 bases. The CDR3 has 20 residues. The germline V gene has CDR1 MGHRA and CDR2 YSYEKL. Trimming took 2 bases from V and 0 from J; bases not matched to a gene: 16. CDR3 sequence: CASSQPSYFSGSANQETQYF. The CDR3, as DNA: TGCGCCAGCAGCCAACCTTCCTATTTTAGCGGGAGCGCTAACCAAGAGACCCAGTACTTC.

This clonotype was observed many times. The gene calls are TRBV9 and TRBJ1-2; possible D gene TRBD1, 5 bases. V was pared by 6 bases and J by 2 bases, with 14 bases between. Looked up from germline, CDR1 is SGDLS and CDR2 is YYNGEE. The CDR3 totals 14 residues. The DNA of the CDR3 is TGTGCCAGCACCCCGGCCGGGACCAACTATGGCTACACCTTC. This codes for CASTPAGTNYGYTF.

This chain joins TRBV4-2 and TRBJ2-7; TRBD2 aligns across 7 bases. Germline-derived CDR1 and CDR2 are LGHNA and YNFKEQ. Losses at the gene ends were 0 bases for V and 2 bases for J; bases not matched to a gene: 4. The CDR3 has 15 residues. CDR3 region: CASSQDGTTPYEQYF. The CDR3 DNA reads TGTGCCAGCAGCCAAGATGGGACTACCCCCTACGAGCAGTACTTC.

The chain has TRBV19 and TRBJ1-5; D call uncertain. Germline lookup yields CDR1 LNHDA and CDR2 SQIVND (reference sequence). The V and J ends lost 6 bases and 6 bases respectively, with 12 bases between them. The CDR3 is made up of 13 amino acids. The CDR3 coding sequence is TGTGCCAGTAGGGCTGCATCAGGTCAGCCCCAGCATTTT. It encodes CASRAASGQPQHF.

CDR3 residues: CASSGGTLAGVLYNEQFF. As DNA, the CDR3 is TGTGCCAGCAGCGGAGGAACACTAGCGGGAGTATTATACAATGAGCAGTTCTTC. The V call is TRBV9, the J call TRBJ2-1; 11 bases align to TRBD2. Trimming at V came to 3 bases and at J to 4 bases, leaving 12 bases not matched to a gene. This CDR3 region has 18 residues. Per germline, CDR1 SGDLS and CDR2 YYNGEE.

This clonotype was seen ten or more times. V and J are TRBV11-2 and TRBJ1-1; the D is unclear. There are 14 residues in the CDR3. Trimming removed 3 bases at V and 2 bases at J, with 10 bases between. Germline assignment: CDR1 SGHAT and CDR2 FQNNGV. CDR3 coding DNA: TGTGCCAGCAGCTTGGGTCCTGAAAACACTGAAGCTTTCTTT. As protein: CASSLGPENTEAFF.

The chain has TRBV5-1 and TRBJ2-2, with 8 nucleotides matching TRBD2. V shed 1 base, J shed 2 bases, and the junction held 4 bases outside the gene matches. CDR3 length: 16 amino acids. The germline CDR1 and CDR2 sequences are SGHRS and YFSETQ. The CDR3 bases are TGCGCCAGCAGCTTGAGCGGGAGTCTCAACACCGGGGAGCTGTTTTTT. Residues: CASSLSGSLNTGELFF.

In its sample, this clonotype was seen many times. V and J are TRBV2 and TRBJ1-1; tentative D call: TRBD1 (6 bases). The V and J ends lost 7 bases and 2 bases respectively, with 17 bases between them. The CDR3 covers 15 residues. CDR1 and CDR2 from the germline V gene are SNHLY and FYNNEI. The CDR3 here is CASIPDWGHNTEAFF. The CDR3 nucleotides are TGTGCCAGCATTCCCGATTGGGGGCACAACACTGAAGCTTTCTTT. Combining the CDR3 with reference TRBV2 and TRBJ1-1 gives the whole variable domain EPEVTQTPSHQVTQMGQEVILRCVPISNHLYFYWYRQILGQKVEFLVSFYNNEISEKSEIFDDQFSVERPDGSNFTLKIRSTKLEDSAMYFCASIPDWGHNTEAFFGQGTRLTVV.

This chain uses TRBV12-3 or TRBV12-4 with TRBJ2-4; TRBD2 agrees at 7 bases. The junction had 9 bases not matched to a gene; V was cut back by 4 bases and J by 12 bases. This CDR3 has 13 residues. The CDR3 protein is CASSSSGGDNQYF. CDR3 nucleotide sequence: TGTGCCAGCAGTTCGAGTGGGGGGGATAATCAGTACTTC.

The chain has TRBV24-1 and TRBJ2-6; D is perhaps TRBD1 (6 bases). This CDR3 region has 15 residues. The V gene lost 4 bases and the J gene lost 4 bases, with 10 bases spanning the gap. Germline CDR1 is KGHDR and CDR2 is SFDVKD. CDR3 nucleotide sequence: TGTGCCACCAGTGACACAGGGTCGGGGGCCAACGTCCTGACTTTC. This sequence encodes CATSDTGSGANVLTF.

The sample holds many counts of this clonotype. This chain uses TRBV18 with TRBJ1-1; possible D gene TRBD1, 6 bases. The CDR3 is 15 residues long. Per germline, CDR1 KGHSH and CDR2 LQKENI. Trimming shortened V by 2 bases and J by 4 bases, and 14 bases separated the two germline ends. The CDR3 here is CASSPGGGGRTEAFF. For the CDR3, the DNA is TGTGCCAGCTCACCAGGAGGGGGGGGTCGCACTGAAGCTTTCTTT.

In this sample, this clonotype turned up many times. This rearrangement joins TRBV2 to TRBJ2-7; TRBD1 is a possible D gene (5 bases). Germline V CDR1 and CDR2: SNHLY, FYNNEI. V dropped 10 bases and J dropped 1 base, with 11 bases sitting between them. The length of the CDR3 is 12 residues. CDR3 sequence: CAKQAFSYEQYF. The CDR3 nucleotides read TGTGCCAAACAGGCGTTTTCCTACGAGCAGTACTTC.

This clonotype was seen at least ten times. The chain couples TRBV6-1 to TRBJ2-7; TRBD2 matches at 7 bases. Trimming at V came to 5 bases and at J to 2 bases, leaving 12 bases not matched to a gene. This CDR3 has 16 amino acids. Germline-derived CDR1 and CDR2 are MNHNS and SASEGT. CDR3 residues: CASSYLGAGSTYEQYF. In DNA form, the CDR3 reads TGTGCCAGCAGTTATTTAGGAGCGGGAAGCACCTACGAGCAGTACTTC.

The chain combines TRBV20-1 with TRBJ2-7; D is perhaps TRBD2 (6 bases). The germline gives CDR1 DFQATT, CDR2 SNEGSKA (reference sequence). CDR3 length equals 14 residues. Trimming took 2 bases from V and 0 from J, leaving 11 bases between them. The CDR3 protein is CSARSSAYSYEQYF. The CDR3 bases are TGCAGTGCTAGATCTAGCGCCTACTCCTACGAGCAGTACTTC.

This clonotype was seen many times. V is TRBV20-1 and J is TRBJ2-7, with 7 positions matching TRBD1. The CDR3 is made up of 12 amino acids. Per germline, CDR1 DFQATT and CDR2 SNEGSKA (reference sequence). The CDR3: CRAGTDSYEQYF. In nucleotides, the CDR3 is TGCAGGGCCGGGACAGACTCCTACGAGCAGTACTTC.

The rearrangement joins TRBV4-2 to TRBJ2-3; D might be TRBD1 or TRBD2, each matching 6 bases. The CDR3 extends over 15 amino acids. Germline CDR1 and CDR2: LGHNA and YNFKEQ. Trimming removed 2 bases at V and 0 bases at J, with 9 bases between. The CDR3 spells CASSQTGTSTDTQYF. CDR3 sequence (DNA): TGTGCCAGCAGCCAAACAGGGACTAGCACAGATACGCAGTATTTT.

This clonotype has ten or more counts. V usage is TRBV3-1 and J usage is TRBJ1-1; no definite D call. Trimming removed 2 bases from V and 2 bases from J, with 9 bases in between. Germline V lookup: CDR1 LGHDT, CDR2 YNNKEL (reference sequence). The CDR3 has 14 residues. The CDR3 DNA is TGTGCCAGCAGCCAACTGGGAACTAACACTGAAGCTTTCTTT. Its protein product is CASSQLGTNTEAFF.

The sample holds many counts of this clonotype. The V and J genes are TRBV28 and TRBJ2-3; D possibly corresponds to TRBD1 (5 bases). Germline values: CDR1 MDHEN, CDR2 SYDVKM. The CDR3 has 13 amino acids. Trimming took 2 bases from V and 7 from J, leaving 10 bases between them. CDR3 sequence (DNA): TGTGCCAGCAGTTTAGCCAGGGCGAATACGCAGTATTTT. It encodes CASSLARANTQYF.

This clonotype has ten or more counts. V and J are TRBV30 and TRBJ1-2; 7 bases are shared with TRBD1. The CDR3 is 13 residues long. The germline V gene encodes CDR1 GTSNPN and CDR2 SVGIG (reference sequence). The trim removed 3 bases at V and 3 bases at J, leaving 4 bases unmatched. The CDR3 region is CAWSAGGYYGYTF. In DNA form, the CDR3 reads TGTGCCTGGAGCGCAGGGGGATACTATGGCTACACCTTC. The full variable domain, rest sourced from reference TRBV30 and TRBJ1-2, is SQTIHQWPATLVQPVGSPLSLECTVEGTSNPNLYWYRQAAGRGLQLLFYSVGIGQISSEVPQNLSASRPQDRQFILSSKKLLLSDSGFYLCAWSAGGYYGYTFGSGTRLTVV.

This clonotype was counted many times. The gene calls are TRBV20-1 and TRBJ1-2; possible D gene TRBD1, 5 bases. This CDR3 comprises 13 residues. CDR1 is DFQATT, CDR2 SNEGSKA, per germline (reference sequence). V shed 3 bases and J shed 8 bases, with 16 bases lying between them. The CDR3: CSARSRDLRGYTF. The CDR3 DNA is TGCAGTGCTAGGAGCAGGGATCTTCGGGGCTACACCTTC.

This clonotype was detected only a few times. The rearrangement uses TRBV14 and TRBJ2-3, with 12 bases fitting TRBD2. The germline CDR1 and CDR2 sequences are SGHDN and FVKESK. V shed 4 bases, J shed 7 bases, and the junction held 9 bases outside the gene matches. This CDR3 has 16 residues. The CDR3 here is CASSPTPGLAGYTQYF. CDR3 nucleotide sequence: TGTGCCAGCAGCCCAACTCCGGGACTAGCGGGTTATACGCAGTATTTT.

The rearrangement links TRBV7-9 to TRBJ1-4; TRBD1 matches at 8 bases. Trimming at V came to 6 bases and at J to 1 base, leaving 10 bases not matched to a gene. The CDR3 loop spans 17 amino acids. CDR1 is SEHNR, CDR2 FQNEAQ, per germline (reference sequence). CDR3 sequence: CASSLAARGQTNEKLFF. As DNA, the CDR3 is TGTGCCAGCAGTCTTGCGGCCAGGGGGCAAACTAATGAAAAACTGTTTTTT.